This T cell receptor beta chain was observed in a study of identical twins. The study's findings and limits: Model-predicted out-of-frame TCR alpha sharing fell below observed values in monozygotic twins. Potential partial confounding of zero-insertion analyses by invariant MAIT and iNKT cells was noted.

Germline V lookup: CDR1 DFQATT, CDR2 SNEGSKA (reference sequence). The CDR3 length is 16 residues. Losses at the gene ends were 5 bases for V and 1 base for J; bases not matched to a gene: 9. Via MiXCR, TCRdb re-called the 5' RACE reads, giving one row per CDR3 protein. The sample shows about 530,000 distinct CDR3 sequences, about 20% of them seen only once. For this clonotype: What it binds is not known.

These data also formed part of another study, on yellow fever vaccine responses in identical twins.

This clonotype was sampled from a woman under 30 in good health. Sequencing input: CD4+ T cells sorted from blood. The chain links TRBV20-1 to TRBJ2-7, with 12 bases identical to TRBD2. The CDR3 region has the DNA TGCAGTGCTTTAAACCGAGGACTAGCGGGATCCTACGAGCAGTACTTC. Encoded protein: CSALNRGLAGSYEQYF.